This T cell receptor (beta chain) derives from a study of graft-versus-host responses after intestinal transplantation. Study-level background: Recipients had transplants, and these were multivisceral, liver-intestinal, or isolated intestinal. For around 3 years after anti-thymocyte globulin induction, all recipients took tacrolimus and steroids.

This clone was picked up a small number of times. The antigen is undetermined. Whole-study results and caveats: Allografts carried high graft-versus-host to host-versus-graft clonal ratios in patients having graft-donor T cell macrochimerism. Present in recipient marrow, GvH clones included some that appeared first in ileum or blood.

Sequencing used immunoSEQ multiplex PCR; TCRdb keeps in-frame clones, though not all of them. The repertoire holds about 86,000 clones, with about 87% as singletons. This CDR3 has 15 amino acids. Per germline, CDR1 SGHTA and CDR2 FQGNSA. V was clipped by 3 bases and J by 6 bases; unmatched bases: 8. Sample: unstimulated CD4+ T cells sorted from spleen or lymph node cells, taken before transplant. V usage is TRBV7-2 and J usage is TRBJ2-5; 9 bases align to TRBD2. This sequence was found in a human donor who was the organ donor for an intestinal transplant. DNA for the CDR3: TGTGCCAGCAGCTTGAATAGCGGGAGTGGGAAGACCCAGTACTTC. It encodes CASSLNSGSGKTQYF.